A single sample is the source of the 25 T cell receptor beta chains below, sequenced in a study of early stage breast cancer tumors. Profiled with immunoSEQ multiplex PCR; TCRdb holds only in-frame clones, not every one. The sample holds about 50,000 clones, approximately 80% seen once. Specimen: blood. The receptors derive from a person in their fifties with breast cancer.

V gene TRBV9 combines with J gene TRBJ2-3; 7 positions match TRBD1. With V trimmed by 0 bases and J by 6 bases, 4 bases remained unmatched. Germline V gives CDR1 SGDLS, CDR2 YYNGEE. This CDR3 has 14 residues. Here the CDR3 reads CASSVAGGGDTQYF. The CDR3 DNA follows: TGTGCCAGCAGCGTAGCAGGGGGTGGGGATACGCAGTATTTT.

This clone has only a few counts. The V gene is TRBV10-2, the J gene TRBJ1-1, with D maybe TRBD1 (5 bases). The germline CDR1 and CDR2 sequences are WSHSY and SAAADI. The CDR3 extends over 13 amino acids. Trimming stripped 3 bases from V and 6 bases from J, with 11 bases between. DNA for the CDR3: TGCGCCAGCAGTGACATGGGGGACGCTGAAGCTTTCTTT. Protein product: CASSDMGDAEAFF.

This sequence joins TRBV7-8 and TRBJ1-2, with 9 positions matching TRBD1. V gave up 2 bases and J gave up 3 bases; unmatched junction bases: 4. CDR3 length: 15 residues. CDR1 and CDR2 from the germline V gene are SGHVS and FQNEAQ. CDR3 sequence (DNA): TGTGCCAGCAGCTTAAGCCGGGACAGGGACTATGGCTACACCTTC. The encoded protein is CASSLSRDRDYGYTF.

V gene TRBV5-4 combines with J gene TRBJ2-7; 9 bases match TRBD2. The CDR3 is 18 residues long. Per germline, CDR1 SGHNT and CDR2 YYREEE (reference sequence). V shed 4 bases, J shed 0 bases, and the junction held 14 bases outside the gene matches. CDR3 protein: CASSQEGAAGGFSYEQYF. As DNA, the CDR3 is TGTGCCAGCAGCCAAGAGGGTGCAGCGGGAGGCTTCTCCTACGAGCAGTACTTC.

This clone has more than one count but fewer than ten. One end of the junction varies from germline; a read error may be responsible. This rearrangement joins TRBV6-5 to TRBJ1-6; 7 nucleotides match TRBD1. Germline values: CDR1 MNHEY, CDR2 SVGAGI. The CDR3 loop spans 13 amino acids. CDR3 bases: TGTGCCAGCAGTAACTCACAGGGGTCACCCCTCCACTTT. It codes for CASSNSQGSPLHF.

The gene calls are TRBV28 and TRBJ1-3, with D hard to call. The CDR3 sequence is 14 residues long. CDR1 is MDHEN, CDR2 SYDVKM, per germline. Deletions cut 10 bases from V and 3 bases from J, with 16 bases between. The CDR3 DNA follows: TGTGCCACCCAAACAACAGAATTTGGAAACACCATATATTTT. Translation: CATQTTEFGNTIYF.

This clone was recorded once. The V gene is TRBV11-3, the J gene TRBJ2-2, with 8 bases identical to TRBD1. CDR3 length equals 15 residues. Germline CDR1 and CDR2: SGHNT and YENEEA. Germline trimming cut 2 bases from V and 5 bases from J; bases unmatched to any gene: 4. CDR3 DNA sequence: TGTGCCAGCAGCTTACAGGGGGCCGGGACCGGGGAGCTGTTTTTT. Amino acid sequence: CASSLQGAGTGELFF.

The V and J genes are TRBV7-9 and TRBJ1-4; D perhaps matches TRBD1 (5 bases). V gave up 4 bases and J gave up 17 bases, with 17 bases separating them. The V gene's germline CDR1 is SEHNR and CDR2 FQNEAQ (reference sequence). This CDR3 is built from 12 residues. Written as DNA, the CDR3 is TGTGCCAGCAGCTCCCGGTCGGGGCGATTCTTTTTT. It encodes CASSSRSGRFFF.

The chain is built from TRBV18 and TRBJ2-7, with TRBD2 matching over 7 bases. This CDR3 spans 15 amino acids. The J segment lost 11 bases and the V segment lost 3 bases, leaving 16 bases of the junction unmatched. The germline gives CDR1 KGHSH, CDR2 LQKENI. The DNA of the CDR3 is TGTGCCAGCTCACCGCAAGGTAGCGGGCCTTCATGGGAGTACTTC. Its protein product is CASSPQGSGPSWEYF.

The J gene is TRBJ1-4, the V gene TRBV5-8; D is uncertain. The V and J ends lost 0 bases and 0 bases respectively, with 6 bases between them. This CDR3 contains 15 residues. The germline CDR1 and CDR2 sequences are SGHTS and YDEGEE. CDR3 sequence reads: CASSLDAATNEKLFF. Here the CDR3 DNA reads TGTGCCAGCAGCTTGGACGCTGCAACTAATGAAAAACTGTTTTTT.

The rearrangement joins TRBV27 to TRBJ2-3; 8 nucleotides align to TRBD2. Trimming cost V 6 bases and J 1 base; bases outside gene matches: 9. Germline-derived CDR1 and CDR2 are MNHEY and SMNVEV (reference sequence). The CDR3 has 16 residues. CDR3 nucleotides: TGTGCCAGCAGCCCCGGGAGGGTTGGAGGCACAGATACGCAGTATTTT. Its protein product is CASSPGRVGGTDTQYF.

The rearrangement uses TRBV2 and TRBJ2-1; D gene ambiguous. Per the germline V gene, CDR1 is SNHLY and CDR2 is FYNNEI. This CDR3 contains 14 residues. The V end lost 1 base, the J end lost 4 bases, and 8 bases lay between the germline ends. In DNA form, the CDR3 reads TGTGCCAGCAGTGAAGTGTTAACTTACAATGAGCAGTTCTTC. Protein: CASSEVLTYNEQFF.

This clone has a handful of counts. V and J are TRBV5-1 and TRBJ1-2; 8 nucleotides line up with TRBD1. CDR1 and CDR2 (germline): SGHRS, YFSETQ. The CDR3 loop spans 15 amino acids. With V trimmed by 2 bases and J by 4 bases, 7 bases remained unmatched. The CDR3 sequence is CASSFGQTGGYGYTF. CDR3 DNA: TGCGCCAGCAGCTTCGGACAAACAGGGGGCTATGGCTACACCTTC.

The chain joins TRBV28 to TRBJ1-5, with 8 nucleotides matching TRBD1. V lost 5 bases, J lost 4 bases, and 10 bases stayed unmatched. Germline-derived CDR1 and CDR2 are MDHEN and SYDVKM. The CDR3 is 16 amino acids. CDR3 in amino acids: CASSTPGTGLNQPQHF. The DNA for the CDR3 is TGTGCCAGCAGTACCCCCGGGACAGGACTTAATCAGCCCCAGCATTTT.

The chain combines TRBV7-2 with TRBJ1-4; D not certain. CDR1 and CDR2 from the germline V gene are SGHTA and FQGNSA. Trimming took 1 base from V and 8 from J, leaving 5 bases between them. The CDR3 has 12 residues. In nucleotides, the CDR3 is TGTGCCAGCAGCTTAGGATGGGAAAAACTGTTTTTT. Residues: CASSLGWEKLFF.

The rearrangement uses TRBV30 and TRBJ2-5, with D perhaps matching TRBD1 or TRBD2 (5 bases each). The CDR3 totals 15 residues. V was pared by 5 bases and J by 4 bases, with 20 bases between. In germline, CDR1 is GTSNPN, CDR2 SVGIG (reference sequence). As DNA, the CDR3 is TGTGCCTGGGCAAAGGGTGGCTACGGGGCAGAGACCCAGTACTTC. It yields the protein CAWAKGGYGAETQYF.

This rearrangement joins TRBV30 to TRBJ2-5; 10 bases map to TRBD1. After removal of 3 bases from V and 5 bases from J, the junction contained 9 bases not matched to a gene. CDR1 GTSNPN and CDR2 SVGIG come from the germline V gene (reference sequence). CDR3 size: 15 residues. CDR3 bases: TGTGCCTGGAGCCCGACAGGGGGCGCTTGGGAGACCCAGTACTTC. Protein: CAWSPTGGAWETQYF.

The rearrangement links TRBV7-6 to TRBJ1-1; TRBD1 agrees at 7 bases. Germline CDR1 and CDR2: SGHVS and FNYEAQ. The junction had 9 bases not matched to a gene; V was cut back by 1 base and J by 7 bases. The CDR3 is made up of 15 amino acids. In nucleotides, the CDR3 is TGTGCCAGCAGCTTAGGAGGGACAGCATCGGGTGAAGCTTTCTTT. This sequence encodes CASSLGGTASGEAFF. The full variable domain, its missing parts supplied by reference TRBV7-6 and TRBJ1-1, is GAGVSQSPRYKVTKRGQDVALRCDPISGHVSLYWYRQALGQGPEFLTYFNYEAQQDKSGLPNDRFSAERPEGSISTLTIQRTEQRDSAMYRCASSLGGTASGEAFFGQGTRLTVV.

This clone has a single count. V and J are TRBV9 and TRBJ2-2; no clear D. The CDR3 covers 14 residues. In germline, CDR1 is SGDLS, CDR2 YYNGEE. V gave up 3 bases and J gave up 4 bases, with 10 bases separating them. CDR3 protein: CASSATPFTGELFF. For the CDR3, the DNA is TGTGCCAGCAGCGCGACTCCTTTCACCGGGGAGCTGTTTTTT. Full variable domain (rest looked up from reference TRBV9 and TRBJ2-2): DSGVTQTPKHLITATGQRVTLRCSPRSGDLSVYWYQQSLDQGLQFLIQYYNGEERAKGNILERFSAQQFPDLHSELNLSSLELGDSALYFCASSATPFTGELFFGEGSRLTVL.

The genes are TRBV7-8 and TRBJ1-2; TRBD1 matches 7 bases. The CDR3 length is 12 residues. The J segment lost 5 bases and the V segment lost 6 bases, leaving 3 bases of the junction unmatched. The V gene's germline CDR1 is SGHVS and CDR2 FQNEAQ. The CDR3: CASSPTGYGYTF. For the CDR3, the DNA is TGTGCCAGCAGTCCGACAGGGTATGGCTACACCTTC.

The chain carries TRBV4-3 and TRBJ2-7; 7 nucleotides align to TRBD1. Looked up from germline, CDR1 is LGHNA and CDR2 is YSLEER. V trimming: 3 bases; J trimming: 4 bases; junction bases outside the gene matches: 12. The CDR3 has 16 amino acids. CDR3 DNA: TGCGCCAGCAGCCACGTCACTGGGGACAGTCCTTACGAGCAGTACTTC. It is translated as CASSHVTGDSPYEQYF.

In DNA form, the CDR3 reads TGTGCCAGCAGCGTAGATGAGGGCAGTGGAAACACCATATATTTT. It yields the protein CASSVDEGSGNTIYF. V usage is TRBV9 and J usage is TRBJ1-3; D unresolved. Germline V gives CDR1 SGDLS, CDR2 YYNGEE. V lost 0 bases and J lost 3, with 10 bases in between. The CDR3 spans 15 residues.

The CDR3 reads CASSADRSLQPQHF. The DNA for the CDR3 is TGTGCCAGTAGTGCAGACAGATCTCTTCAGCCCCAGCATTTT. The V call is TRBV19, the J call TRBJ1-5, with a tentative D call TRBD1 (5 bases). Trimming shortened V by 5 bases and J by 6 bases, and 14 bases separated the two germline ends. The germline CDR1 and CDR2 sequences are LNHDA and SQIVND (reference sequence). The CDR3 is made up of 14 amino acids. Complete variable domain (other parts from reference TRBV19 and TRBJ1-5): DGGITQSPKYLFRKEGQNVTLSCEQNLNHDAMYWYRQDPGQGLRLIYYSQIVNDFQKGDIAEGYSVSREKKESFPLTVTSAQKNPTAFYLCASSADRSLQPQHFGDGTRLSIL.

This chain connects TRBV5-1 to TRBJ1-3, with no clear D. The CDR3 is 15 amino acids. Germline CDR1 reads SGHRS; CDR2 reads YFSETQ. V was shortened by 4 bases and J by 0 bases, with 11 bases between the two germline ends. In nucleotides, the CDR3 is TGCGCCAGCAGCCCCGAGGCGAGCTCTGGAAACACCATATATTTT. It yields the protein CASSPEASSGNTIYF.

This clone appeared a single time. V usage is TRBV6-5 and J usage is TRBJ1-4; D perhaps matches TRBD1 (5 bases). The CDR3 sequence is 15 residues long. V gave up 1 base and J gave up 7 bases, with 13 bases separating them. Germline assignment: CDR1 MNHEY and CDR2 SVGAGI. DNA of the CDR3: TGTGCCAGCAGTTACTTGGGCAGGGTTGGTGAAAAACTGTTTTTT. Its protein product is CASSYLGRVGEKLFF.